This T cell receptor beta chain was sequenced during a study of shared clonotypes between healthy human individuals. Generated by immunoSEQ multiplex PCR, the TCRdb table keeps only in-frame clones and is missing some. The data contain about 490,000 clones, around 78% of them singletons. The V gene lost 6 bases and the J gene lost 0 bases, with 10 bases spanning the gap. Germline CDR1 is SQVTM and CDR2 is ANQGSEA. The CDR3 runs to 13 residues. The rearrangement uses TRBV29-1 and TRBJ2-3, with D unresolved. Sequenced sample: PBMCs. This TCR came from a woman between 40 and 50 years old in good health. Some clones in this sample may be carry-over from other donors' samples. This CDR3 is CSVNVASTDTQYF. The CDR3 DNA sequence: TGCAGCGTCAATGTGGCTAGCACAGATACGCAGTATTTT.